The 7 T cell receptor beta chains in this list originate from one sample, sequenced in a study of T-cell memory formation after mild COVID-19. MiXCR, applied by TCRdb to the 5' RACE reads, yields one record per CDR3 protein. The sample has hundreds of thousands of distinct CDR3 sequences, more than 20% seen once. The sequencing sample was made of PBMCs or a T cell subset sorted from them (not recorded which). These receptors were taken from an adult woman who had mild COVID-19 (a few samples of this study predate the infection). Cell type and time point are not known.

This clonotype was picked up many times. The genes are TRBV25-1 and TRBJ2-7; TRBD2 agrees at 14 bases. Germline assignment: CDR1 MGHDK and CDR2 SYGVNS. The CDR3 length is 15 residues. V dropped 6 bases and J dropped 2; count of bases not matched to a gene: 3. The DNA of the CDR3 is TGTGCCAGCAGACCGGGACTAGCGGGGGCCTACGAGCAGTACTTC. Its protein is CASRPGLAGAYEQYF.

This clonotype was seen repeatedly, ten times or more. The chain recombines TRBV4-1 with TRBJ2-4; D call uncertain. The V end was cut by 0 bases, the J end by 1 base, with 7 bases between. Per germline, CDR1 MGHRA and CDR2 YSYEKL. This CDR3 has 15 residues. DNA of the CDR3: TGCGCCAGCAGCCAAGATAGACCGGCCAAAAACATTCAGTACTTC. It codes for CASSQDRPAKNIQYF.

The gene calls are TRBV5-1 and TRBJ2-7, with 11 positions matching TRBD1. The V gene's germline CDR1 is SGHRS and CDR2 YFSETQ. CDR3 length: 14 amino acids. Trimming took 0 bases from V and 6 from J; bases not matched to a gene: 2. The DNA for the CDR3 is TGCGCCAGCAGCTTGGCCGGGACAGGGGGCGAGCAGTACTTC. It specifies CASSLAGTGGEQYF.

This clonotype was seen just once. The chain recombines TRBV24-1 with TRBJ2-5; TRBD1 matches at 7 bases. Per germline, CDR1 KGHDR and CDR2 SFDVKD. The trim removed 5 bases at V and 5 bases at J, leaving 4 bases unmatched. There are 13 residues in the CDR3. The DNA of the CDR3 is TGTGCCACCAGTGGGAACAGGGGTGAGACCCAGTACTTC. It yields the protein CATSGNRGETQYF.

This clonotype has only a few counts. The CDR3 DNA sequence: TGTGCCAGCAGCCGGGGTCCGGGACGTTCCAATGAGCAGTTCTTC. As protein: CASSRGPGRSNEQFF. V and J are TRBV7-6 and TRBJ2-1; D possibly matches TRBD1 or TRBD2 (5 bases each). From germline, CDR1 is SGHVS and CDR2 FNYEAQ. V gave up 5 bases and J gave up 6 bases, with 17 bases separating them. CDR3 size: 15 residues. Drawing the rest from reference TRBV7-6 and TRBJ2-1, the complete variable domain is GAGVSQSPRYKVTKRGQDVALRCDPISGHVSLYWYRQALGQGPEFLTYFNYEAQQDKSGLPNDRFSAERPEGSISTLTIQRTEQRDSAMYRCASSRGPGRSNEQFFGPGTRLTVL.

This rearrangement joins TRBV2 to TRBJ2-2; TRBD1 is a possible D gene (5 bases). The CDR3 runs to 14 residues. V was shortened by 7 bases and J by 4 bases, with 13 bases between the two germline ends. Germline CDR1 is SNHLY and CDR2 is FYNNEI. The CDR3 nucleotides are TGTGCCAGCATTTGGCAGGGTAGCACCGGGGAGCTGTTTTTT. Its protein is CASIWQGSTGELFF.

The chain couples TRBV25-1 to TRBJ2-7, with unresolved D. Germline CDR1 is MGHDK and CDR2 is SYGVNS. There are 13 residues in the CDR3. V dropped 2 bases and J dropped 1 base, with 6 bases sitting between them. CDR3 amino acids: CASSEPMSYEQYF. CDR3 bases: TGTGCCAGCAGTGAACCGATGTCCTACGAGCAGTACTTC.